A selection of T cell receptor beta chains follows, all from one sample in a study of cytomegalovirus exposure and HLA in healthy donors. This table comes from immunoSEQ multiplex PCR, and its TCRdb copy is limited to in-frame clones, with some not included. The repertoire holds roughly 80,000 clones, with 75% to 80% as singletons. Sequences were obtained from PBMCs. All receptors derive from a man in his forties in good health and CMV-seronegative. CDR3s include the opening cysteine and the closing phenylalanine or tryptophan. The order of the fields is D gene, J gene, V gene, clone size, CDR3 protein, CDR3 DNA. A D gene is named only where the DNA matches it firmly. Clone size is shown for a subset of rows, as once, few, many or a class of expanded clone.

>-|TRBJ2-5|TRBV6-5|-
CASSYSAEGSQETQYF
TGTGCCAGCAGTTACTCGGCGGAAGGGAGCCAAGAGACCCAGTACTTC
>-|TRBJ2-7|TRBV25-1|-
CASSDLLEQYF
TGTGCCAGCAGTGATCTTCTCGAGCAGTACTTC
>-|TRBJ1-1|TRBV5-5|few
CASSLDVNLDTEAFF
TGTGCCAGCAGCTTGGATGTCAATTTAGACACTGAAGCTTTCTTT
>TRBD2|TRBJ2-2|TRBV5-1|-
CASSLGLAGGSNTGELFF
TGCGCCAGCAGCTTGGGACTAGCGGGGGGCTCGAACACCGGGGAGCTGTTTTTT
>TRBD1|TRBJ1-1|TRBV5-5|-
CASSLAGTGDTEAFF
TGTGCCAGCAGCTTGGCCGGGACAGGGGACACTGAAGCTTTCTTT
>TRBD1|TRBJ2-7|TRBV6-6|once
CASSPGTGGEQYF
TGTGCCAGCAGTCCCGGGACAGGGGGCGAGCAGTACTTC
>TRBD1|TRBJ1-5|TRBV18|-
CASSNDRGGNQPQHF
TGTGCCAGCTCAAACGACAGGGGTGGCAATCAGCCCCAGCATTTT
>-|TRBJ1-1|TRBV6-1|-
CASDPPSTEASF
TGTGCTTCCGATCCACCGAGCACTGAAGCTTCCTTT
>TRBD1|TRBJ1-1|TRBV6-1|-
CASSWGTGLGEAFF
TGTGCCAGCAGCTGGGGGACAGGACTGGGTGAAGCTTTCTTT
>-|TRBJ2-6|TRBV5-6|many
CASTEGVSGANVLTF
TGTGCCAGCACCGAGGGAGTCTCTGGGGCCAACGTCCTGACTTTC
>TRBD2|TRBJ2-3|TRBV7-9|-
CASSYYVGGADTQYF
TGTGCCAGCAGCTATTATGTGGGGGGGGCAGATACGCAGTATTTT
>-|TRBJ2-7|TRBV15|-
CATSRGAGSYEQYF
TGTGCCACCAGCAGAGGAGCAGGGTCCTACGAGCAGTACTTC
>-|TRBJ2-2|TRBV6-5|-
CASSYHGLRGTGELFF
TGTGCCAGCAGTTACCATGGGCTGCGAGGGACCGGGGAGCTGTTTTTT
>TRBD1|TRBJ2-7|TRBV5-1|-
CASSLAQGEFYEQYF
TGCGCCAGCAGCTTGGCCCAGGGGGAATTCTACGAGCAGTACTTC
>TRBD2|TRBJ2-3|TRBV5-1|-
CASSVLAGMGTDTQYF
TGCGCCAGCAGCGTACTAGCGGGGATGGGCACAGATACGCAGTATTTT
>TRBD2|TRBJ2-7|TRBV5-4|-
CASSRRGAGPYEQYF
TGTGCCAGCAGCCGGCGGGGGGCGGGCCCCTACGAGCAGTACTTC
>-|TRBJ1-1|TRBV7-9|-
CASSQGLTNTEAFF
TGTGCCAGCTCTCAGGGACTGACGAACACTGAAGCTTTCTTT
>-|TRBJ1-2|TRBV30|-
CAWSVPPPIVF
TGTGCCTGGAGTGTGCCCCCGCCTATCGTCTTC
>-|TRBJ2-7|TRBV5-4|-
CASSLENRWEQYF
TGTGCCAGCAGCCTGGAAAACAGGTGGGAGCAGTACTTC
>-|TRBJ2-7|TRBV15|-
CATSRDRADEQYF
TGTGCCACCAGCAGAGACAGGGCGGACGAGCAGTACTTC
>TRBD1|TRBJ1-1|TRBV7-3|-
CASSSRQGGEAFF
TGTGCCAGCAGCTCCCGACAGGGGGGTGAAGCTTTCTTT
>-|TRBJ2-7|TRBV21-1|few
CASSKSSLIKRGGNYEQYF
TGTGCCAGCAGCAAATCATCCCTCATTAAGCGGGGGGGCAACTACGAGCAGTACTTC
>TRBD1|TRBJ2-7|TRBV28|-
CASSLGSGGSYEQYF
TGTGCCAGCAGTTTAGGGTCAGGGGGCTCATACGAGCAGTACTTC
>-|TRBJ1-4|TRBV21-1|-
CASSKDNGMDRGLTNEKLFF
TGTGCCAGCAGCAAAGATAATGGTATGGACAGGGGATTAACTAATGAAAAACTGTTTTTT
>TRBD1|TRBJ2-1|TRBV9|-
CASSQIGTGGDNEQFF
TGTGCCAGCAGCCAGATCGGGACAGGGGGTGACAATGAGCAGTTCTTC
>TRBD1|TRBJ2-2|TRBV29-1|once
CSVGKGQSTGELFF
TGCAGCGTTGGGAAGGGACAGTCCACCGGGGAGCTGTTTTTT
>TRBD2|TRBJ2-7|TRBV6-5|-
CASSSATSGGLYEQYF
TGTGCCAGCAGTTCCGCGACTAGCGGGGGGCTCTACGAGCAGTACTTC
>-|TRBJ1-5|TRBV5-8|-
CASSHQSGGQPQHF
TGTGCCAGCAGCCACCAAAGCGGGGGCCAGCCCCAGCATTTT
>TRBD1|TRBJ1-5|TRBV10-3|-
CAIGTQGNQPQHF
TGTGCCATTGGGACACAGGGGAATCAGCCCCAGCATTTT
>-|TRBJ1-2|TRBV19|-
CASSMGRRGEAYTF
TGTGCCAGTAGTATGGGTCGTAGGGGCGAGGCCTACACCTTC
>TRBD2|TRBJ2-7|TRBV10-3|-
CAISESIGTAGEAEQYF
TGTGCCATCAGTGAGTCGATCGGTACTGCGGGGGAGGCCGAGCAGTACTTC
>-|TRBJ1-2|TRBV7-2|-
CASSLGAIRSYTF
TGTGCCAGCAGCTTAGGGGCAATTAGAAGCTACACCTTC
>-|TRBJ1-2|TRBV11-2|-
CASRVQPYGYTF
TGTGCCAGCAGAGTACAACCCTATGGCTACACCTTC
>-|TRBJ1-4|TRBV28|-
CASSLGGAGEKLFF
TGTGCCAGCAGTTTAGGGGGGGCCGGTGAAAAACTGTTTTTT
>TRBD2|TRBJ2-1|TRBV7-3|-
CASSLTASGGFYNEQFF
TGTGCCAGCAGCTTAACCGCTAGCGGGGGTTTCTACAATGAGCAGTTCTTC
>-|TRBJ1-2|TRBV9|-
CASSVGGSGYTF
TGTGCCAGCAGCGTAGGAGGGAGTGGCTACACCTTC
>-|TRBJ2-7|TRBV5-4|-
CASSQGGDEQYF
TGTGCCAGCAGCCAGGGGGGCGACGAGCAGTACTTC
>-|TRBJ2-7|TRBV6-1|-
CASSVAASYEQYF
TGTGCCAGCAGTGTGGCGGCGTCCTACGAGCAGTACTTC
>-|TRBJ2-7|TRBV6-5|-
CASSYSYDSPYEQYF
TGTGCCAGCAGTTACTCGTACGACTCCCCCTACGAGCAGTACTTC
>TRBD1|TRBJ2-3|TRBV10-3|-
CAISESGRGRATDTQYF
TGTGCCATCAGTGAGTCTGGCAGGGGGCGAGCCACAGATACGCAGTATTTT